This entry is about one TCR beta chain. Germline CDR1 is KGHSH and CDR2 is LQKENI. The CDR3 is made up of 17 amino acids. V lost 1 base, J lost 1 base, and 16 bases lay in between. These data come from a study of blood T cell repertoires in COVID-19. Measured with immunoSEQ multiplex PCR; TCRdb has only the in-frame clones, and not every one. The table has about 210,000 clones, around four fifths seen once. The sequenced material came from peripheral blood. The receptor was isolated from a middle-aged woman with active or convalescent COVID-19. The chain combines TRBV18 with TRBJ1-2, with D maybe TRBD1 (5 bases). CDR3 region: CASSPREGGGYNYGYTF. CDR3 bases: TGTGCCAGCTCACCACGCGAAGGCGGGGGATATAACTATGGCTACACCTTC.